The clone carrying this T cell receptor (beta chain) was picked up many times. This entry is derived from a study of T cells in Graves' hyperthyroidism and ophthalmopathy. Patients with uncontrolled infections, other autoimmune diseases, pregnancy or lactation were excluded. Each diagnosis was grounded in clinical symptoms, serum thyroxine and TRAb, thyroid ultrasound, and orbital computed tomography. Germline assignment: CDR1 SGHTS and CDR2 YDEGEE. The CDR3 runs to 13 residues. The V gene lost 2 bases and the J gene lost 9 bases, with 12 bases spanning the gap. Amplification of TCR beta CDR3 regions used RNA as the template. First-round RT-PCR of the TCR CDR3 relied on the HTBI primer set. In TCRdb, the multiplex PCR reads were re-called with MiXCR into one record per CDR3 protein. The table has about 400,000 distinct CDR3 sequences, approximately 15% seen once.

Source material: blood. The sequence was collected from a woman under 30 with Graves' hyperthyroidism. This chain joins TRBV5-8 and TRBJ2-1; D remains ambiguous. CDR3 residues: CASSFMGSGEQFF. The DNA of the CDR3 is TGTGCCAGCAGCTTCATGGGGTCGGGTGAGCAGTTCTTC.